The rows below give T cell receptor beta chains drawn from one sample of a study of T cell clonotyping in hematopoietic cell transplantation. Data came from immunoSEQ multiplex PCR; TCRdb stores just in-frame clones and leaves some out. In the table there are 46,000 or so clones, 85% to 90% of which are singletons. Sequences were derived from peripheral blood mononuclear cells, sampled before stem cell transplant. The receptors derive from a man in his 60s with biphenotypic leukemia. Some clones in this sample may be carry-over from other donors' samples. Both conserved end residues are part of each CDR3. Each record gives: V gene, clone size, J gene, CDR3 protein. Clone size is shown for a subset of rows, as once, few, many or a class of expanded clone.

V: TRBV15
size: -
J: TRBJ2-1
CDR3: CATSSAPGGGSYNEQFF

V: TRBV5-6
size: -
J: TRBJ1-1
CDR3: CASSPMGYTEAFF

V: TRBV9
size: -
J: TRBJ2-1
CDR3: CASGLYPQDEQFF

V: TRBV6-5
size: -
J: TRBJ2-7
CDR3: CASRGAGSYEQYF

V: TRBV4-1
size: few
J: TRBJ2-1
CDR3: CASSQTGSTSEQFF

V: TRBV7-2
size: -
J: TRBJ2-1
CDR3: CASSPSRQGAPSQFF

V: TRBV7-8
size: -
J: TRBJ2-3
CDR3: CASRKGTSGRIDTDTQYF

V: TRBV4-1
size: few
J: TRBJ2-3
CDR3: CASSTALTSGGRTDTQYF

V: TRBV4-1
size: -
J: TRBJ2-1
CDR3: CASSQSLAGGYNEQFF

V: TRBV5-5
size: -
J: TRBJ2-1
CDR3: CASTSGLTSSYNEQFF

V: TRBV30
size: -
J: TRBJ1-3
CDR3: CAWSVGHITSGNTIYF

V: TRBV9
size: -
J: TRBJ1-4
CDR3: CASSVEGALVNGRLVSTREKLFF

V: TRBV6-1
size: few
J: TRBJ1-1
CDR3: CASSEFSVENTEAFF

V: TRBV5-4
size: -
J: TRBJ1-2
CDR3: CASSPRRANYGYTF

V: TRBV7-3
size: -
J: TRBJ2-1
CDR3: CASSLGPSSYNEQFF

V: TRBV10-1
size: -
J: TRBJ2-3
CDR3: CASSSRRWSDTQYF

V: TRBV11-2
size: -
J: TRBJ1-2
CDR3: CASSLRGRREEYGYTF

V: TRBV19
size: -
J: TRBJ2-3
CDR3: CASTSGFYTDTQYF

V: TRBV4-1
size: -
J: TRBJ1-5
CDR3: CASGQGISDGQPQHF

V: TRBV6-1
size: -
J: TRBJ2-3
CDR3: CASSEEGFLSDTQYF

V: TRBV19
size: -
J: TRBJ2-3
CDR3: CASSEQASTDTQYF

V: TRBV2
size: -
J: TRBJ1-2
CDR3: CASRKDRGNYGYTF

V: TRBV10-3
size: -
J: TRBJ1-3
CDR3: CAIRGRDNSGNTIYF

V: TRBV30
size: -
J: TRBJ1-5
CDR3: CALGSGVSNQPQHF

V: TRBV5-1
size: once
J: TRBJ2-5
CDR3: CASSPGRARETQYF

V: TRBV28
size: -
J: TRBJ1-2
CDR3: CASSPPGDGYTF

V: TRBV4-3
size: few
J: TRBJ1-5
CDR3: CASSQEAYSNQPQHF

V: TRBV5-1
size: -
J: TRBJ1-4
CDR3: CASSLAGDTEGKLFF

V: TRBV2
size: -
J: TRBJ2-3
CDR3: CASSPPRLAGTDTQYF

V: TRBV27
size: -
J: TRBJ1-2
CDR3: CASSLSPGFYGYTF

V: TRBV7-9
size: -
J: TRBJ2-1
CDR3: CASSWPGQAYNEQFF

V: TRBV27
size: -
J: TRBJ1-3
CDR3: CASKGSYLSGNTIYF

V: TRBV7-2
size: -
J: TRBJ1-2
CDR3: CASSLAPVYGYTF

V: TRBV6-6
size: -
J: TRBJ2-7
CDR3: CASSGTGTSEQYF

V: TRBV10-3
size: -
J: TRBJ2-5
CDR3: CAISSLQQETQYF

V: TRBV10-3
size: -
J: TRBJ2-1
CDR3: CAIRMEGYDNEQFF

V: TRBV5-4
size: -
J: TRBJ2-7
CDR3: CASSSGIDDEQYF

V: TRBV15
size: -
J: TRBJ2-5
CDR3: CATGGGVGETQYF

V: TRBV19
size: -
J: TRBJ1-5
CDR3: CASRVYSNQPQHF

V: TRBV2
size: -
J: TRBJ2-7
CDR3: CASSAPRDRGYEQYF

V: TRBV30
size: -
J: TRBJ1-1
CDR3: CACRPGRAFSSTEAFF

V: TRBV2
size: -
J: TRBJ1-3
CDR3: CASSPRRQGRNTIYF

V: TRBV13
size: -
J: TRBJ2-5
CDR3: CASSLQGLAGDDLMETQYF

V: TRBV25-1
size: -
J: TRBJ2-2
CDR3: CASRGTGGEANTGELFF

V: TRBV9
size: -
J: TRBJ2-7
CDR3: CASSDDRGYEQYF

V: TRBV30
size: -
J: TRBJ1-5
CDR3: CAWGGGYSNQPQHF

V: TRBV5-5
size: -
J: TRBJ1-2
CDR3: CASSLIPRDPYGYTF

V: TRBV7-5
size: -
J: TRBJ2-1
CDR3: CARSLVFEAGGLNEQFF

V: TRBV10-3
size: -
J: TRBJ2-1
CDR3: CAISESRQGKGTGFEFF

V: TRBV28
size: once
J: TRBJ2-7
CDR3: CASIGGLAGSSEQYF

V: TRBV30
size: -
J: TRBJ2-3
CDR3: CASQVADTQYF

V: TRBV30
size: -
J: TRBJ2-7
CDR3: CAWSVLGGERAYEQYF